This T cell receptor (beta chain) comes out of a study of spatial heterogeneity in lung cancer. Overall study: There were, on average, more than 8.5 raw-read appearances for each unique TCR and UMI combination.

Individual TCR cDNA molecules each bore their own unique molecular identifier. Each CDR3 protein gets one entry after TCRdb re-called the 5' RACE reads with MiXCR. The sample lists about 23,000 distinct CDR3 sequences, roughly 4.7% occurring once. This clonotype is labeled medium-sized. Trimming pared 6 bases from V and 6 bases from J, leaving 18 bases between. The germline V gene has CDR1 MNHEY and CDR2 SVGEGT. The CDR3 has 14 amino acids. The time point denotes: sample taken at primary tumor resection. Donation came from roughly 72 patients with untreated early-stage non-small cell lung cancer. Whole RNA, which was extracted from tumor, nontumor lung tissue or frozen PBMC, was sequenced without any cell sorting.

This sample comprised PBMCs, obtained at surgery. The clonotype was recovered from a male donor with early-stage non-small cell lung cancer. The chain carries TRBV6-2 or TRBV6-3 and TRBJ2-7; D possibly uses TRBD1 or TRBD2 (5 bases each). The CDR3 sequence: CASSTILHGAEQYF. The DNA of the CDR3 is TGTGCCAGCAGCACCATTCTCCACGGGGCCGAGCAGTACTTC.